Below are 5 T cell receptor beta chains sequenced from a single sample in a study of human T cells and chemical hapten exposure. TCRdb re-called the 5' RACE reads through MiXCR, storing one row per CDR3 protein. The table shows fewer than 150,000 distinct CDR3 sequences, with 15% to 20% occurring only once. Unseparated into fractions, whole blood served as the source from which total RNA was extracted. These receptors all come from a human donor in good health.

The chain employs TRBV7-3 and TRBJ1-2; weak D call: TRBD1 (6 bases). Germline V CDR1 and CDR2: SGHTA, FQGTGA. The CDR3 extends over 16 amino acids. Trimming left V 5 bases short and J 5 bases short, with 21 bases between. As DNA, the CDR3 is TGTGCCAGCAGCCCCACGGGGGGGGCGCGGGCGTATGGCTACACCTTC. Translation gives CASSPTGGARAYGYTF.

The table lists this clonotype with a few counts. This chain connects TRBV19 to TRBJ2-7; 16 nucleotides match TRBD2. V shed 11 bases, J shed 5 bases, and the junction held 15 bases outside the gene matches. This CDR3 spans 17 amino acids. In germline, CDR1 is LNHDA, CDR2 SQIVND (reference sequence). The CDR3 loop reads CAVRPAGTSGRAHEQYF. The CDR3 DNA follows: TGTGCCGTTCGCCCCGCCGGGACTAGCGGGAGGGCCCACGAGCAGTACTTC.

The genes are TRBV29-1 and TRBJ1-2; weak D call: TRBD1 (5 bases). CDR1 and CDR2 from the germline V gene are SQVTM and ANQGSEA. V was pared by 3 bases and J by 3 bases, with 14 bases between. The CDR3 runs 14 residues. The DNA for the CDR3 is TGCAGCGTTGAGGGCCAGGGCGTCGACTATGGCTACACCTTC. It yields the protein CSVEGQGVDYGYTF.

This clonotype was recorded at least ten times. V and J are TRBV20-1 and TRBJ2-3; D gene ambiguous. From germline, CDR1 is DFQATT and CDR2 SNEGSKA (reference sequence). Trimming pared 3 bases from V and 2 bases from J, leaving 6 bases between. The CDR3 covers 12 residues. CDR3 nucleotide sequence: TGCAGTGCTAGCCAGATCACAGATACGCAGTATTTT. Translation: CSASQITDTQYF.

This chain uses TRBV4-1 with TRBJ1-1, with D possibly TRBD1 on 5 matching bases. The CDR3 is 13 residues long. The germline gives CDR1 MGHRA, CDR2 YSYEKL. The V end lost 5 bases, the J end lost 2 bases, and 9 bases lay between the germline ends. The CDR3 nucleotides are TGCGCCAGCAGCATCGGGGGTAACACTGAAGCTTTCTTT. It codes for CASSIGGNTEAFF.